Below are 25 T cell receptor beta chains sequenced from a single sample in a study of tumor and adjacent non-tumor tissue in lung cancer. No cell sorting was done before RNA was extracted from the tissue. TCRbeta libraries were built with three rounds of nested PCR, modified from ARM-PCR. TCRdb processed the multiplex PCR reads anew with MiXCR; each CDR3 protein has one entry. The table includes 200,000 to 250,000 distinct CDR3 sequences, 60% to 85% detected once. Sequencing input: lung tumor tissue. The receptors here all came from a man aged 55 to 70 with non-small cell lung cancer.

Turning to this clonotype: A junction boundary mismatches the germline segment, possibly from a read error. The chain couples TRBV29-1 to TRBJ2-2, with D perhaps given as TRBD1 or TRBD2 (5 bases each). The CDR3 has 12 amino acids. The germline V gene encodes CDR1 SQVTM and CDR2 ANQGSEA. CDR3 DNA sequence: TGCAGCCTTCAGACTGCCACCTGGGACCTGTTTTTT. Its translation: CSLQTATWDLFF.

With regard to this clonotype: A read error may produce the germline difference seen at one junction end. The V and J genes are TRBV28 and TRBJ2-1, with TRBD2 matching 10 bases. The CDR3 length is 13 residues. Germline-derived CDR1 and CDR2 are MDHEN and SYDVKM. The CDR3 coding sequence is TGTGCCAGCGGACTAGCGGCTTACAGTGAGCAGTTCTTC. Amino acid sequence: CASGLAAYSEQFF.

With regard to this clonotype: The junction does not match germline at one end; this may be a read error. The J gene is TRBJ2-5, the V gene TRBV11-1, with 7 bases aligning to TRBD1. CDR1 SGHAT and CDR2 FQDESV come from the germline V gene (reference sequence). The CDR3 is made up of 17 amino acids. CDR3 protein: CASSVDRAVEYQETQYF. DNA of the CDR3: TGTGCCAGCAGCGTCGACAGGGCAGTTGAGTACCAAGAGACTCAGTACTTC. The complete variable domain, with remaining parts taken from reference TRBV11-1 and TRBJ2-5, reads EAEVAQSPRYKITEKSQAVAFWCDPISGHATLYWYRQILGQGPELLVQFQDESVVDDSQLPKDRFSAERLKGVDSTLKIQPAELGDSAMYLCASSVDRAVEYQETQYFGPGTRLLVL.

For this clonotype: The missing conserved phenylalanine or tryptophan at the end of this CDR3 makes a read error likely. CDR3 DNA sequence: TGTGCCAGCAACTTAGTCGGGAGGGGTACTGAAGCTTTCCTT. Residues: CASNLVGRGTEAFL. The chain recombines TRBV11-2 with TRBJ1-1; the D gene is possibly TRBD1 (5 bases). The CDR3 has 14 amino acids. The germline V gene encodes CDR1 SGHAT and CDR2 FQNNGV.

The rearrangement joins TRBV20-1 to TRBJ2-7, with D perhaps matching TRBD1 (6 bases). Germline V gene data show CDR1 as DFQATT and CDR2 as SNEGSKA (reference sequence). The CDR3 has 16 amino acids. V was pared by 1 base and J by 2 bases, with 18 bases between. CDR3 nucleotide sequence: TGCAGTGCTAGAGTTTTGGCAGGGGCGGAGACCTACGAGCAGTACTTC. It is translated as CSARVLAGAETYEQYF.

This clonotype has just a few counts. The J gene is TRBJ2-7, the V gene TRBV29-1; the D is unclear. Between the trimmed V and J ends, which lost 7 bases and 5 bases, there was a span of 12 bases. CDR1 is SQVTM, CDR2 ANQGSEA, per germline. The CDR3 runs to 11 residues. The CDR3 loop reads CSAPLGDEQYF. DNA of the CDR3: TGCAGCGCCCCTCTAGGTGACGAGCAGTACTTC.

Points on this clonotype: This clone may be a read error of a much larger clone one base away. The J gene is TRBJ2-5, the V gene TRBV4-2; D gene ambiguous. Germline V gives CDR1 LGHNA, CDR2 YNFKEQ. This CDR3 contains 14 residues. CDR3 DNA sequence: TGTACCAGCAGCCAAGAAATGAGGCAAGAGACCCAGTACTTC. Its translation is CTSSQEMRQETQYF.

CDR3 sequence: CASSLTGNETQYF. CDR3 coding DNA: TGTGCCAGCAGCTTGACAGGGAATGAGACCCAGTACTTC. The V gene is TRBV11-3, the J gene TRBJ2-5, with 7 bases identical to TRBD1. V lost 3 bases to trimming and J lost 5 bases; unmatched junction nucleotides: 3. This CDR3 has 13 residues. CDR1 is SGHNT and CDR2 is YENEEA in the germline V gene.

This clonotype was observed many times. This chain uses TRBV20-1 with TRBJ1-2, with D hard to call. This CDR3 has 12 amino acids. Germline CDR1 and CDR2: DFQATT and SNEGSKA (reference sequence). Trimming removed 3 bases from V and 0 bases from J, with 5 bases in between. CDR3 DNA sequence: TGCAGTGCTAGGACTTCTAACTATGGCTACACCTTC. Translation gives CSARTSNYGYTF.

Comments on this clonotype: This clone may be a read error of a much larger clone one base away. V gene TRBV12-3 or TRBV12-4 combines with J gene TRBJ1-6, with D possibly being TRBD1 (6 bases). Trimming cost V 10 bases and J 10 bases, with 20 bases left between them. This CDR3 has 14 amino acids. The CDR3 protein is CANREGGPGSPLHF. In DNA, the CDR3 is TGTGCCAACAGGGAAGGGGGGCCTGGGTCACCCCTCCACTTT.

The V gene is TRBV30, the J gene TRBJ2-1; 10 nucleotides line up with TRBD2. Trimming cost V 7 bases and J 0 bases; bases outside gene matches: 3. The CDR3 loop spans 14 amino acids. The germline V gene encodes CDR1 GTSNPN and CDR2 SVGIG (reference sequence). CDR3 DNA sequence: TGTGCCTACCGACTAGCGGGCTCCTACAATGAGCAGTTCTTC. Its translation is CAYRLAGSYNEQFF.

V gene TRBV11-3 combines with J gene TRBJ2-2, with 9 positions matching TRBD2. Germline values: CDR1 SGHNT, CDR2 YENEEA. J gave up 7 bases and V 11 bases, and 23 bases lay outside the gene matches. The CDR3 covers 18 residues. This CDR3 is CACSSRGAGGYRVGELFF. Here the CDR3 DNA reads TGTGCCTGTAGCTCCCGGGGAGCGGGAGGATACAGAGTCGGGGAGCTGTTTTTT.

To note about this clonotype: A much bigger clone sits one base away, suggesting this may be a read error. The chain uses TRBV6-2 or TRBV6-3 and TRBJ2-1; D remains ambiguous. CDR3 size: 11 residues. Germline values: CDR1 MNHEY, CDR2 SVGEGT. This CDR3 is CASSPYSEQFF. CDR3 nucleotides: TGTGCCAGCAGCCCGTACAGTGAGCAGTTCTTC.

The V gene is TRBV4-2, the J gene TRBJ2-6; 12 nucleotides match TRBD1. The CDR3 spans 18 residues. The germline CDR1 and CDR2 sequences are LGHNA and YNFKEQ. Germline trimming cut 1 base from V and 4 bases from J; bases unmatched to any gene: 5. Here the CDR3 reads CASSQAGQGAAGANVLTF. Here the CDR3 DNA reads TGTGCCAGCAGCCAAGCGGGACAGGGGGCTGCAGGGGCCAACGTCCTGACTTTC.

The chain employs TRBV20-1 and TRBJ1-3, with D possibly matching TRBD1 (6 bases). The CDR3 contains 14 residues. The germline gives CDR1 DFQATT, CDR2 SNEGSKA (reference sequence). The CDR3 DNA follows: TGCAATACAAAAGGGGGGGTGAAAGGAAACACCATATATTTT. It codes for CNTKGGVKGNTIYF.

J is TRBJ2-7 and V is TRBV7-3; unclear D gene. Trimming left V 1 base short and J 2 bases short, with 6 bases between. Looked up from germline, CDR1 is SGHTA and CDR2 is FQGTGA. CDR3 length: 13 amino acids. The CDR3 here is CASSLNPTYEQYF. For the CDR3, the DNA is TGTGCCAGCAGCTTAAACCCCACCTACGAGCAGTACTTC. The full variable domain, completed using reference TRBV7-3 and TRBJ2-7, is GAGVSQTPSNKVTEKGKYVELRCDPISGHTALYWYRQSLGQGPEFLIYFQGTGAADDSGLPNDRFFAVRPEGSVSTLKIQRTERGDSAVYLCASSLNPTYEQYFGPGTRLTVT.

In its sample, this clonotype was seen many times. The chain links TRBV20-1 to TRBJ2-1, with 7 positions matching TRBD2. CDR1 is DFQATT and CDR2 is SNEGSKA in the germline V gene (reference sequence). J lost 2 bases, V lost 5 bases, and 9 bases had no gene match. The CDR3 runs to 15 residues. CDR3: CSAYPPAGAYNEQFF. In DNA form, the CDR3 reads TGCAGTGCTTACCCCCCCGCGGGAGCCTACAATGAGCAGTTCTTC.

This clonotype was observed a few times. The rearrangement joins TRBV28 to TRBJ1-2; the D gene is possibly TRBD1 (5 bases). Germline lookup yields CDR1 MDHEN and CDR2 SYDVKM. The CDR3 contains 14 residues. Trimming removed 3 bases at V and 8 bases at J, with 16 bases between. DNA of the CDR3: TGTGCCAGCAGTTTGTACTCCGGCGGGGGGGGCTACACCTTC. It translates to CASSLYSGGGGYTF.

There are many counts of this clonotype. J is TRBJ2-3 and V is TRBV29-1, with D perhaps TRBD1 or TRBD2 (5 bases each). The CDR3 is 11 residues long. V lost 6 bases and J 8 bases, leaving 12 bases between the germline ends. The germline V gene encodes CDR1 SQVTM and CDR2 ANQGSEA. The CDR3 is CSVVRGGTQYF. The CDR3 DNA reads TGCAGCGTGGTGAGGGGCGGTACGCAGTATTTT.

This clonotype was counted a single time. The chain uses TRBV12-3 or TRBV12-4 and TRBJ2-1; possibly TRBD1 or TRBD2 for D (5 bases each). V lost 7 bases, J lost 8 bases, and 18 bases lay in between. This CDR3 is 14 amino acids long. CDR3 nucleotide sequence: TGTGCCAGCAACCCCTTGGGACGCTTCTATGAGCAGTTCTTC. Its translation: CASNPLGRFYEQFF.

Comment on this clonotype: A much larger clone is a single base away; this may be a read error. V gene TRBV10-1 combines with J gene TRBJ1-5; no clear D gene. Germline loops: CDR1 WNHNN, CDR2 SYGVQD (reference sequence). This CDR3 has 12 residues. CDR3 in amino acids: CASLSGNQRQHF. Written as DNA, the CDR3 is TGCGCCAGCTTGAGTGGCAATCAGCGCCAGCATTTT.

The chain uses TRBV7-8 and TRBJ1-1, with D perhaps matching TRBD1 (5 bases). This CDR3 is 15 amino acids long. V was trimmed by 0 bases and J by 5 bases, leaving 13 bases between them. Germline V CDR1 and CDR2: SGHVS, FQNEAQ. CDR3 sequence: CASSLASQGGTEAFF. CDR3 in DNA: TGTGCCAGCAGCTTAGCGTCTCAGGGTGGGACTGAAGCTTTCTTT.

As to this clonotype: At one boundary the junction diverges from the germline segment, which might be a read error. The rearrangement uses TRBV11-3 and TRBJ2-6; tentatively, D is TRBD1 or TRBD2 (5 bases each). The CDR3 totals 19 residues. Germline lookup yields CDR1 SGHNT and CDR2 YENEEA. The CDR3 DNA reads as TGTGTCAGCGGTTTTGCCGGAACAAGGGCACGGGCTGGGGCCAACGTCCTGATTTTC. This gives the protein CVSGFAGTRARAGANVLIF.

This clonotype occurred a few times. Compared with germline, one end of the junction differs, possibly owing to a read error. The rearrangement uses TRBV4-1 and TRBJ2-2, with D perhaps given as TRBD1 or TRBD2 (5 bases each). This CDR3 contains 16 residues. Germline V gene data show CDR1 as MGHRA and CDR2 as YSYEKL. The DNA for the CDR3 is TGCGCCATCAGCCGCCAGATGGGGGTTAACATCGGGGAGCTGTTTTTT. Its protein is CAISRQMGVNIGELFF.

Notes on this clonotype: The junction departs from germline at one end; a sequencing error may be responsible. The chain has TRBV11-2 and TRBJ1-4, with unresolved D. Germline values: CDR1 SGHAT, CDR2 FQNNGV. The CDR3 is 14 amino acids. This CDR3 is CASSLEPGNEKLLF. The CDR3 DNA is TGTGCCAGCAGCTTAGAGCCAGGCAATGAAAAACTGCTCTTT.